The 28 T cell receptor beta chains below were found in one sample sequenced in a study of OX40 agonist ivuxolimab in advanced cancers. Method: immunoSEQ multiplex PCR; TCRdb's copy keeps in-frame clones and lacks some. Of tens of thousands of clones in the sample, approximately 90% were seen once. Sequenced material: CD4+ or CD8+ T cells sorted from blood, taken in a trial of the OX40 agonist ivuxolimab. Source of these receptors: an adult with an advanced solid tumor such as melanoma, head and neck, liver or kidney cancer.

CDR3 nucleotides: TGTGCCAGCAGTGAAGGGGGGACAGGCCTCTACGAGCAGTACTTC. This codes for CASSEGGTGLYEQYF. The J gene is TRBJ2-7, the V gene TRBV6-1; 8 bases are a match to TRBD1. The CDR3 runs 15 residues. V gave up 1 base and J gave up 3 bases; unmatched junction bases: 5. Germline CDR1 reads MNHNS; CDR2 reads SASEGT.

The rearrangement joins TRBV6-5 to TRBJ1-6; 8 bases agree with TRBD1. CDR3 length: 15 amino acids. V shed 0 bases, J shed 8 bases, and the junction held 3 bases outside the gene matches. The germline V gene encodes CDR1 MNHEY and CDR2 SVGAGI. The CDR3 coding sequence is TGTGCCAGCAGTTACTCGAGACAGGGGTATTCACCCCTCCACTTT. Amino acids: CASSYSRQGYSPLHF.

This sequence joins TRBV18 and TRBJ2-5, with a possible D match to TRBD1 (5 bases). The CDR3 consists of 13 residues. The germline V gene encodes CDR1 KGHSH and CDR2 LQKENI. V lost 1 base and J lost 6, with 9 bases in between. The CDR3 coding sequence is TGTGCCAGCTCACCACGGCAGGGAAAGACCCAGTACTTC. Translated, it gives CASSPRQGKTQYF.

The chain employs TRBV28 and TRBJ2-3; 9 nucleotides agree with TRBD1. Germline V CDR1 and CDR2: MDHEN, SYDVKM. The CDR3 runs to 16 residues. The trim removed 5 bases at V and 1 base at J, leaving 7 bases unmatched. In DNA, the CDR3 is TGTGCCAGCAGTCCGTTACAGGGGGCAGGCACAGATACGCAGTATTTT. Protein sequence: CASSPLQGAGTDTQYF.

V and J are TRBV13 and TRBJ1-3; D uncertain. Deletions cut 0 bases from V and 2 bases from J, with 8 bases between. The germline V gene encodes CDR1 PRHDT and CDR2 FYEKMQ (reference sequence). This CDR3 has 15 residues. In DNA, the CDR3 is TGTGCCAGCAGCTTAGGCAAGAGCCCTGGAAACACCATATATTTT. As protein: CASSLGKSPGNTIYF.

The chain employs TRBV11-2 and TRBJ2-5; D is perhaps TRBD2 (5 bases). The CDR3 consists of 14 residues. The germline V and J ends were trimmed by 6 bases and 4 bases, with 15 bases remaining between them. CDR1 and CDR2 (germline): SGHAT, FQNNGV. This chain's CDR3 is CASSETSGGETQYF. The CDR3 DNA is TGTGCCAGCAGTGAGACAAGCGGAGGAGAGACCCAGTACTTC.

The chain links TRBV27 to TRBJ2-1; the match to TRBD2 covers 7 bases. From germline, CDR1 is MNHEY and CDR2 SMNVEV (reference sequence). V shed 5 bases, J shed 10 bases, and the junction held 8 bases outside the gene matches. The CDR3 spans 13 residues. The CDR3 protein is CASSRRDYNEQFF. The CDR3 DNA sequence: TGTGCCAGCAGTCGAAGGGACTATAACGAGCAGTTCTTC.

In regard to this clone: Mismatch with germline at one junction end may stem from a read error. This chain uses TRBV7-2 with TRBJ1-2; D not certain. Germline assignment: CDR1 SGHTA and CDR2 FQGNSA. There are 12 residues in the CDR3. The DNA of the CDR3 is TGTGCCAGCAGCCTAGCCCAGTATGGCTACACCTTC. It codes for CASSLAQYGYTF.

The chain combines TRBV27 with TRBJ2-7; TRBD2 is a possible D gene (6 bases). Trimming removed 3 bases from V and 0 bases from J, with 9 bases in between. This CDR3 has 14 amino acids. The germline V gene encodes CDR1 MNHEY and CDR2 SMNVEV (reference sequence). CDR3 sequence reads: CASSFRDSSYEQYF. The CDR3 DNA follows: TGTGCCAGCAGTTTTAGGGACTCCTCCTACGAGCAGTACTTC.

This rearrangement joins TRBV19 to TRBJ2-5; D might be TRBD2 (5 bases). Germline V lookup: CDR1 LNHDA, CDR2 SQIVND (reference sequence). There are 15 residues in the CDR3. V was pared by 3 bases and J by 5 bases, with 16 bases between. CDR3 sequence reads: CASSILARPGETQYF. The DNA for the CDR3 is TGTGCCAGTAGTATTCTGGCTAGACCGGGGGAGACCCAGTACTTC.

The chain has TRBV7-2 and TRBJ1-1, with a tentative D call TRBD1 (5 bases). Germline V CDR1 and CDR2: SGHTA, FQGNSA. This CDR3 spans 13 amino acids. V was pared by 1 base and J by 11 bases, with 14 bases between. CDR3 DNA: TGTGCCAGCAGCTTAGATGGGGGTAAAAGGGCTTTCTTT. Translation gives CASSLDGGKRAFF.

CDR3 in amino acids: CASSLSKMETQYF. CDR3 nucleotides: TGTGCCAGCAGCCTGAGCAAGATGGAGACCCAGTACTTC. The chain couples TRBV11-2 to TRBJ2-5; D ambiguous. The CDR3 loop spans 13 amino acids. The germline CDR1 and CDR2 sequences are SGHAT and FQNNGV. V shed 5 bases and J shed 5 bases, with 12 bases lying between them.

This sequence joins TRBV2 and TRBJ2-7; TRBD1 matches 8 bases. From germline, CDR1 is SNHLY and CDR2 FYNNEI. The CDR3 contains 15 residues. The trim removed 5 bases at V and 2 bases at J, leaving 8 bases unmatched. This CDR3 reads CASSPWTGRTYEQYF. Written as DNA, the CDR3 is TGTGCCAGCAGTCCTTGGACAGGGCGGACCTACGAGCAGTACTTC.

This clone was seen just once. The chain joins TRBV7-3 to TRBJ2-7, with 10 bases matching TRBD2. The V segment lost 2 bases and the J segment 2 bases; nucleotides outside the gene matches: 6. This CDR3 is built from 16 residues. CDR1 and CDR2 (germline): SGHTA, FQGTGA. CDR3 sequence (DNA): TGTGCCAGCAGCTTATCACTAGCGGGGATGACCTACGAGCAGTACTTC. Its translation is CASSLSLAGMTYEQYF.

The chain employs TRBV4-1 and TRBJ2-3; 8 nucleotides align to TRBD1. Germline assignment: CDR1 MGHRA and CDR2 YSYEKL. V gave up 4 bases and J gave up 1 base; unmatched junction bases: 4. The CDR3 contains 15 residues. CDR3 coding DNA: TGCGCCAGCAGCCGTCAGGGGGCTGGCACAGATACGCAGTATTTT. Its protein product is CASSRQGAGTDTQYF.

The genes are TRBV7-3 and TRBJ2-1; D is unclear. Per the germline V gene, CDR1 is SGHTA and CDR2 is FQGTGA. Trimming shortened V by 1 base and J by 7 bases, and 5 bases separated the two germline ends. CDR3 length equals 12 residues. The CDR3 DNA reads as TGTGCCAGCAGCTTAAGTCCGAATGAGCAGTTCTTC. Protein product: CASSLSPNEQFF.

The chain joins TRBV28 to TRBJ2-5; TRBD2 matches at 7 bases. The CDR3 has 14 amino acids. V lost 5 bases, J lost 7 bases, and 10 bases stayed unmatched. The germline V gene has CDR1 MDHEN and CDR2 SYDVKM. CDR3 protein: CASSRERDPRTQYF. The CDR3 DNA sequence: TGTGCCAGCAGTCGGGAGCGGGACCCCAGGACCCAGTACTTC.

The CDR3 DNA sequence: TGTGCCAGCAGTGGCCCCCAGAGACAGGGGAGGGGCTCCTACGAGCAGTACTTC. Amino acids: CASSGPQRQGRGSYEQYF. V is TRBV6-1 and J is TRBJ2-5; possible D gene TRBD1, 8 bases. The J call may be wrong; the DNA end is better matched by TRBJ2-7. The length of the CDR3 is 18 residues. Germline-derived CDR1 and CDR2 are MNHNS and SASEGT.

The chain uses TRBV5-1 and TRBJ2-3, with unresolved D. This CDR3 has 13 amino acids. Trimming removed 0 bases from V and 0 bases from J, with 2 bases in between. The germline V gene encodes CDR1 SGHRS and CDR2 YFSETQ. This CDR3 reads CASSLGSTDTQYF. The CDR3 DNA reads TGCGCCAGCAGCTTGGGGAGCACAGATACGCAGTATTTT.

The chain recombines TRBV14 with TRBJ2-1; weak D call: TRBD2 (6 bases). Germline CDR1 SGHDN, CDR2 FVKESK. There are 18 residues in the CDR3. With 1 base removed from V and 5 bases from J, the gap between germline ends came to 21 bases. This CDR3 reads CASSQGVFSGRTDNEQFF. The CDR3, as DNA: TGTGCCAGCAGCCAAGGGGTGTTTTCCGGGAGAACAGACAATGAGCAGTTCTTC.

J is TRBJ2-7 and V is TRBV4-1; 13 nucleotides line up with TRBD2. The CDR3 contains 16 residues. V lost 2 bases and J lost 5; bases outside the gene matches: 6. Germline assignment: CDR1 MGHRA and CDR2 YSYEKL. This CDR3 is CASSQSPGTSGNEQYF. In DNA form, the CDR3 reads TGCGCCAGCAGCCAATCTCCCGGGACTAGCGGGAACGAGCAGTACTTC.

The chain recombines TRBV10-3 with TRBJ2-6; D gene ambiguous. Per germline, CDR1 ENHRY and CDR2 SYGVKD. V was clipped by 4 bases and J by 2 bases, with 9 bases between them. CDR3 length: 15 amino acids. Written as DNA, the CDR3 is TGTGCCATCAGTGGGTACACGGCTGGGGCCAACGTCCTGACTTTC. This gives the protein CAISGYTAGANVLTF.

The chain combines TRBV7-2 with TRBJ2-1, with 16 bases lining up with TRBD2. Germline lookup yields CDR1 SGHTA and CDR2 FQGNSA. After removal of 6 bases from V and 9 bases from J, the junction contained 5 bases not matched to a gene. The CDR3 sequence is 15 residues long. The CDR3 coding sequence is TGTGCCAGCAGTGTTGGGACTAGCGGGAGGGGTGAGCAGTTCTTC. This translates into CASSVGTSGRGEQFF.

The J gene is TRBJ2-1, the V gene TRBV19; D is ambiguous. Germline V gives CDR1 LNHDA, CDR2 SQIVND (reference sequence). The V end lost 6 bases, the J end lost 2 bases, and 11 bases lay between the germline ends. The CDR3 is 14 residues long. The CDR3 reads CASSSGFPYNEQFF. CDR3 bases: TGTGCCAGTAGCTCAGGATTTCCCTACAATGAGCAGTTCTTC.

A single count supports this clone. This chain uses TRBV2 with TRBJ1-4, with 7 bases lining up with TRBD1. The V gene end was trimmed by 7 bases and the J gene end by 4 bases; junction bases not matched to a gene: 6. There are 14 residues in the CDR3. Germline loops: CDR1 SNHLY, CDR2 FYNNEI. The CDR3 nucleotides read TGTGCCAGCAAGGGGGGACAGCTTAATGAAAAACTGTTTTTT. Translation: CASKGGQLNEKLFF.

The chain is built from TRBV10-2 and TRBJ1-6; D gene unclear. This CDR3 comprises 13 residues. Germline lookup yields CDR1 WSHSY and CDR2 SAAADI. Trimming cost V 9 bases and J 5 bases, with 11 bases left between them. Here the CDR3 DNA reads TGCGCCAGTACCGACCTAAATAATTCACCCCTCCACTTT. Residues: CASTDLNNSPLHF.

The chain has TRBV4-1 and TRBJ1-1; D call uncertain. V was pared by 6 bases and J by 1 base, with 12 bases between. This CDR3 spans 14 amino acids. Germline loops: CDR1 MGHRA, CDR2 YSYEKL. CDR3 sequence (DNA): TGCGCCAGCAGGGGCTTGCTCAGGAACACTGAAGCTTTCTTT. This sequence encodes CASRGLLRNTEAFF.

The CDR3 sequence: CASSVQYNEQFF. CDR3 coding DNA: TGTGCCAGCAGCGTCCAATACAATGAGCAGTTCTTC. V and J are TRBV9 and TRBJ2-1; no reliable D call. V gave up 2 bases and J gave up 4 bases, with 4 bases separating them. This CDR3 is built from 12 residues. From germline, CDR1 is SGDLS and CDR2 YYNGEE.